Sequencing of this TCR beta chain was carried out in a study of regulatory T cells in long-lasting Graves disease. For TCR beta, libraries came from iRepertoire HTBI primers and Arm-PCR of CDR3 regions. One entry per CDR3 protein results from TCRdb running MiXCR on the multiplex PCR reads. The sample records about 540,000 distinct CDR3 sequences, 13% being singletons. The CDR3 is 14 residues long. Trimming took 5 bases from V and 6 from J; bases not matched to a gene: 9. Germline loops: CDR1 DFQATT, CDR2 SNEGSKA (reference sequence). Time point in this sample: newly diagnosed GD, antithyroid drugs for less than 3 months. With RNA extracted from PBMCs as input, the TCR library was made. Another study also made use of these data, one on T cells in Graves' hyperthyroidism and ophthalmopathy.

V is TRBV20-1 and J is TRBJ2-1; 8 bases are a match to TRBD2. The clonotype was recovered from a young man with Graves disease. Here the sequenced sample was peripheral blood mononuclear cells (PBMCs), taken at new diagnosis, from a patient treated with antithyroid drugs. CDR3 amino acids: CSAVDSGISNEQFF. CDR3 nucleotide sequence: TGCAGTGCTGTTGATAGCGGGATAAGCAATGAGCAGTTCTTC.